Listed below are T cell receptor beta chains from one sample, sequenced in a study of T cells after yellow fever vaccination. Each CDR3 protein is one row after TCRdb ran MiXCR on the 5' RACE reads. The table records a few hundred thousand distinct CDR3 sequences, under 9% of them present only once. Specimen: CD4+ T cells sorted from PBMCs, collected 5 days after the yellow fever booster vaccination. The receptors here all came from a man aged 18 to 29 who received the YFV17D yellow fever vaccine. The CDR3 runs from the conserved cysteine through the conserved F or W. A D gene is named only where the DNA matches it firmly. The size field is filled for only some rows; it gives once, few, many or a size class.

clone_size | d_call | j_call | v_call | cdr3_nt | cdr3_aa
few | TRBD1 | TRBJ2-5 | TRBV29-1 | TGCAGCGGGGGAAGACAGGGGCGTCGGTTTGCGGACCAAGAGACCCAGTACTTC | CSGGRQGRRFADQETQYF
. | . | TRBJ1-2 | TRBV30 | TGTGCCTGGAGTGTAGCCCATAACTATGGCTACACCTTC | CAWSVAHNYGYTF
many | . | TRBJ1-5 | TRBV7-2 | TGTGCCAGCAGCTTTGATAGCAATCAGCCCCAGCATTTT | CASSFDSNQPQHF
. | . | TRBJ1-6 | TRBV20-1 | TGCAGTGCTAGAAGCAGGGACCTTTCACCCCTCCACTTT | CSARSRDLSPLHF
few | TRBD2 | TRBJ2-1 | TRBV24-1 | TGTGCCACCAGTGACTCACTAGCGGGGGACAATGAGCAGTTCTTC | CATSDSLAGDNEQFF
few | . | TRBJ1-1 | TRBV4-1 | TGCGCCAGCAGCCCCGCCGGGGTTGGTAACACTGAAGCTTTCTTT | CASSPAGVGNTEAFF
few | TRBD1 | TRBJ1-2 | TRBV19 | TGTGCCAGTACCTCCCAGGACAGGGACTATGGCTACACCTTC | CASTSQDRDYGYTF
few | . | TRBJ1-2 | TRBV20-1 | TGCAGTGCCACAGGGAACCCTAGCTATGGCTACACCTTC | CSATGNPSYGYTF
few | TRBD1 | TRBJ1-5 | TRBV24-1 | TGTGCCACCAGTGAATCGGGACAGGGAGATTGGGCGAATCAGCCCCAGCATTTT | CATSESGQGDWANQPQHF
few | . | TRBJ2-4 | TRBV4-2 | TGTGCCAGCAGCCAGGATGGTCAGGGCATTCAGTACTTC | CASSQDGQGIQYF
. | TRBD1 | TRBJ1-4 | TRBV30 | TGTGCCTTGGGACAGGGCAACGAAAAACTGTTTTTT | CALGQGNEKLFF
few | . | TRBJ1-4 | TRBV6-6 | TGTGCCAGCAGTCGAGGGAGTCGACTGTTTTTT | CASSRGSRLFF
. | TRBD1 | TRBJ2-3 | TRBV7-6 | TGTGCCAGCAGCCAGACAGGGGAGTGGATTGATACGCAGTATTTT | CASSQTGEWIDTQYF
many | . | TRBJ2-1 | TRBV4-3 | TGCGCCAGCAGCCAACCCGGCGATGAGCAGTTCTTC | CASSQPGDEQFF
. | . | TRBJ2-1 | TRBV20-1 | TGCAGTGCTAGAGACTCCCCCGCTTACAATGAGCAGTTCTTC | CSARDSPAYNEQFF
few | . | TRBJ1-1 | TRBV6-7 | TGTGCCAGCAGTTACCCCCGGGCAGGCGCGGACACTGAAGCTTTCTTT | CASSYPRAGADTEAFF
. | . | TRBJ1-2 | TRBV6-5 | TGTGCCAGCAGTTACTCGGCCGGGCCCGTTAATGGCTACACCTTC | CASSYSAGPVNGYTF
. | TRBD2 | TRBJ2-1 | TRBV10-1 | TGCGCCAGCAGCCGCGGGGGGCCCGCCAATGAGCAGTTCTTC | CASSRGGPANEQFF
. | . | TRBJ2-7 | TRBV6-5 | TGTGCCAGCAGTTACTCGCTCGCAGGGGCCACCTACGAGCAGTACTTC | CASSYSLAGATYEQYF
many | . | TRBJ1-2 | TRBV3-1 | TGTGCCAGCAGCCAAGCAGGGCGGGTATATGGCTACACCTTC | CASSQAGRVYGYTF
few | . | TRBJ1-1 | TRBV5-1 | TGCGCCAGCAGCCCGGACACCTTGAACACTGAAGCTTTCTTT | CASSPDTLNTEAFF
. | . | TRBJ2-5 | TRBV27 | TGTGCCAGCAGTTTACGCACTACAGCACAAGAGACCCAGTACTTC | CASSLRTTAQETQYF
. | . | TRBJ2-5 | TRBV7-9 | TGTGCCAGCAGCTTAGCTTCCGGGAACTTGAAAGAGACCCAGTACTTC | CASSLASGNLKETQYF
. | . | TRBJ2-2 | TRBV4-2 | TGTGCCAGCGCGGTGGGCAGTTTATTTTCCGGGGAGCTGTTTTTT | CASAVGSLFSGELFF
few | . | TRBJ2-1 | TRBV10-3 | TGTGCCATCAGTCGAGCCGGGTCCGGTCGGGAAGCAGGGACAAGTTCCTACAATGAGCAGTTCTTC | CAISRAGSGREAGTSSYNEQFF
. | . | TRBJ1-3 | TRBV5-4 | TGTGCCAGCAGCCCCCGTCCGGTGACGACCTCTGGAAACACCATATATTTT | CASSPRPVTTSGNTIYF
. | . | TRBJ2-1 | TRBV2 | TGTGCCAGTAGACTAGGACCCTACAATGAGCAGTTCTTC | CASRLGPYNEQFF
. | . | TRBJ2-1 | TRBV12-3/TRBV12-4 | TGTGCCAGCAGTTTTCAGACCGGGGGGCCCCTAAGTGAGCAGTTCTTC | CASSFQTGGPLSEQFF
. | . | TRBJ2-2 | TRBV10-3 | TGTGCCATCACTGGGGTTCCCAACACCGGGGAGCTGTTTTTT | CAITGVPNTGELFF
. | . | TRBJ1-4 | TRBV28 | TGTGCCACAGGCGTAGGGGCTCATGAAAAACTGTTTTTT | CATGVGAHEKLFF
few | . | TRBJ2-3 | TRBV5-1 | TGCGCCAGCGCGTACGGGACTCCTCCCTCAGATACGCAGTATTTT | CASAYGTPPSDTQYF
few | . | TRBJ1-5 | TRBV6-6 | TGTGCCAGCAGTAACACAGGTAAAGGGGGCAATCAGCCCCAGCATTTT | CASSNTGKGGNQPQHF
. | . | TRBJ1-1 | TRBV10-3 | TGTGCCATCAGTGGGACGGAGAGGAACACTGAAGCTTTCTTT | CAISGTERNTEAFF
. | . | TRBJ2-1 | TRBV28 | TGTGCCAGCAGTCAGACCCGGGGGAGGTCTCATGAGCAGTTCTTC | CASSQTRGRSHEQFF
. | . | TRBJ2-5 | TRBV18 | TGTGCCAGCTTGGGGTCAGAAGAGACCCAGTACTTC | CASLGSEETQYF
many | . | TRBJ2-5 | TRBV29-1 | TGCAGCGTTGAGGCGGGGAACCGAGTGGAGACCCAGTACTTC | CSVEAGNRVETQYF
many | . | TRBJ1-1 | TRBV27 | TGTGCCAGCAGTCTAGAGGGGGTGAGTGAAGCTTTCTTT | CASSLEGVSEAFF
. | . | TRBJ1-5 | TRBV6-1 | TGTGCCAGCAGTGAAGCGGGGTACAGCAATCAGCCCCAGCATTTT | CASSEAGYSNQPQHF
many | . | TRBJ2-5 | TRBV30 | TGTGCCTGGAATCGGGGGTTTGAGGAGACCCAGTACTTC | CAWNRGFEETQYF
many | . | TRBJ1-1 | TRBV7-3 | TGTGCCAGCGGGGACGGCCCGTTCACTGAAGCTTTCTTT | CASGDGPFTEAFF
few | . | TRBJ2-6 | TRBV5-1 | TGCGCCAGCAGCGGGGGGACAGTAGCGGCCAACGTCCTGACTTTC | CASSGGTVAANVLTF
. | TRBD1 | TRBJ1-5 | TRBV27 | TGTGCCAGCAGAAGGACAGGGGATCAGCCCCAGCATTTT | CASRRTGDQPQHF
few | . | TRBJ1-2 | TRBV20-1 | TGCAGTGCTAGAGATCGAGGGAATGGCTACACCTTC | CSARDRGNGYTF
. | . | TRBJ2-3 | TRBV19 | TGTGCCAGTAGTGGGCGGCCTAGCACAGATACGCAGTATTTT | CASSGRPSTDTQYF
few | . | TRBJ1-1 | TRBV7-9 | TGTGCCAGCAGCCCCTCGGGGATGGGGCTCAACACTGAAGCTTTCTTT | CASSPSGMGLNTEAFF
many | TRBD1 | TRBJ2-4 | TRBV5-4 | TGTGCCAGCAGCTTGGGTCAGGGGGAAAACATTCAGTACTTC | CASSLGQGENIQYF
. | TRBD1 | TRBJ1-1 | TRBV5-1 | TGCGCCAGCAGCTTGGCATCACCGGGACAGGGTATGAACACTGAAGCTTTCTTT | CASSLASPGQGMNTEAFF
few | . | TRBJ2-7 | TRBV20-1 | TGCAGTGCTCCCCCCTATGGACTGAATTCCTACGAGCAGTACTTC | CSAPPYGLNSYEQYF
. | TRBD2 | TRBJ2-1 | TRBV12-3/TRBV12-4 | TGTGCCAGCAGTTTGGCTAGCGGGGGAGAAGAGCAGTTCTTC | CASSLASGGEEQFF
. | TRBD2 | TRBJ2-5 | TRBV20-1 | TGCAGTGCTAGTAGCGGGGGGAGTCAAGAGACCCAGTACTTC | CSASSGGSQETQYF
few | . | TRBJ2-6 | TRBV28 | TGTGCCAGCAGCCCGTGGAGGGCTGGGGCCAACGTCCTGACTTTC | CASSPWRAGANVLTF
. | . | TRBJ2-2 | TRBV12-3/TRBV12-4 | TGTGCCAGCAGCCCACCTCGGGGGGCGGCCAGCGGGGAGCTGTTTTTT | CASSPPRGAASGELFF